Each of the 23 T cell receptor beta chains below was sequenced from the same sample in a study of CD8 T cells in Susac syndrome. An input of about 0.45 to 1 ug of RNA was subjected to reverse transcription using random hexamers. One entry per CDR3 protein results from TCRdb running MiXCR on the immunoSEQ multiplex PCR reads. This table holds some 180,000 distinct CDR3 sequences, roughly 94% found once. The specimen was CD4+ T cells from PBMCs. These receptors were obtained from a human donor with Susac syndrome.

Only one count was recorded for this clonotype. The chain carries TRBV6-5 and TRBJ1-2, with D uncertain. V lost 6 bases and J lost 4, with 12 bases in between. This CDR3 is built from 13 residues. Germline lookup yields CDR1 MNHEY and CDR2 SVGAGI. The CDR3 region has the DNA TGTGCCAGCAGCCCCAGGCACCTCTATGGCTACACCTTC. Translation gives CASSPRHLYGYTF.

V gene TRBV20-1 combines with J gene TRBJ1-4; no firm D call. CDR3 length: 13 residues. Trimming removed 1 base from V and 4 bases from J, with 7 bases in between. The germline CDR1 and CDR2 sequences are DFQATT and SNEGSKA (reference sequence). The CDR3 reads CSARAEVNEKLFF. CDR3 bases: TGCAGTGCTAGAGCGGAGGTTAATGAAAAACTGTTTTTT.

Here the CDR3 DNA reads TGCAGTGCTATCGGGAACACTGAAGCTTTCTTT. Translating it yields CSAIGNTEAFF. This chain joins TRBV20-1 and TRBJ1-1; D not resolved. The CDR3 spans 11 residues. The germline gives CDR1 DFQATT, CDR2 SNEGSKA (reference sequence). V was shortened by 4 bases and J by 1 base, with 4 bases between the two germline ends.

The rearrangement uses TRBV18 and TRBJ2-3; the match to TRBD2 covers 7 bases. The CDR3 spans 17 residues. The trim removed 6 bases at V and 4 bases at J, leaving 16 bases unmatched. Germline V CDR1 and CDR2: KGHSH, LQKENI. The CDR3 nucleotides are TGTGCCAGCTCCCTAAGCGGGGTCGACCGGCGATCAGATACGCAGTATTTT. This translates into CASSLSGVDRRSDTQYF.

CDR3 nucleotide sequence: TGTGCCAGCAGCCGCTATCAGGGCTCCTACAATGAGCAGTTCTTC. Translating it yields CASSRYQGSYNEQFF. V gene TRBV5-6 combines with J gene TRBJ2-1; a weak D match, TRBD1 (5 bases). The germline V and J ends were trimmed by 4 bases and 0 bases, with 11 bases remaining between them. The CDR3 spans 15 residues. The germline CDR1 and CDR2 sequences are SGHDT and YYEEEE.

The rearrangement links TRBV29-1 to TRBJ2-7, with D hard to call. Germline V gene data show CDR1 as SQVTM and CDR2 as ANQGSEA. The CDR3 length is 12 residues. The CDR3 sequence is CPPASVYYEQYF. DNA of the CDR3: TGCCCCCCCGCATCTGTTTATTACGAGCAGTACTTC.

The chain employs TRBV12-2 and TRBJ2-4; no check of the table's D call, TRBD2, against the DNA was made. TRBV12-2 is deemed a pseudogene. The CDR3 length is 19 residues. The CDR3 loop is CASRLVSGLGRLAKNIQYF. DNA of the CDR3: TGTGCAAGTCGCTTAGTTTCAGGACTAGGGAGGCTAGCCAAAAACATTCAGTACTTC.

The rearrangement joins TRBV20-1 to TRBJ2-7; TRBD2 matches 11 bases. The CDR3 runs 14 residues. CDR1 DFQATT and CDR2 SNEGSKA come from the germline V gene (reference sequence). V gave up 3 bases and J gave up 2 bases; unmatched junction bases: 3. The CDR3 nucleotides read TGCAGTGCTAGCCGACTAGCGGGAACCTACGAGCAGTACTTC. Amino acid sequence: CSASRLAGTYEQYF.

The CDR3 loop is CSAGRQGQGYEQYF. DNA of the CDR3: TGCAGTGCCGGCCGACAGGGTCAAGGCTACGAGCAGTACTTC. The chain joins TRBV20-1 to TRBJ2-7, with 7 bases identical to TRBD1. Germline V gives CDR1 DFQATT, CDR2 SNEGSKA (reference sequence). This CDR3 comprises 14 residues. V dropped 6 bases and J dropped 3; count of bases not matched to a gene: 11.

This chain connects TRBV20-1 to TRBJ2-3, with a weak D call TRBD2 (5 bases). This CDR3 has 17 amino acids. Germline CDR1 and CDR2: DFQATT and SNEGSKA (reference sequence). Trimming removed 7 bases at V and 2 bases at J, with 25 bases between. CDR3 bases: TGCAGTGTTATGGCCCCTTCTATAGGACTCTTCACAGATACGCAGTATTTT. Protein sequence: CSVMAPSIGLFTDTQYF.

The V call is TRBV30, the J call TRBJ2-2; D call uncertain. The CDR3 sequence is 14 residues long. With 0 bases removed from V and 4 bases from J, the gap between germline ends came to 9 bases. The germline V gene has CDR1 GTSNPN and CDR2 SVGIG (reference sequence). CDR3 DNA sequence: TGTGCCTGGAGTGTAAGGCAGACCACCGGGGAGCTGTTTTTT. Protein: CAWSVRQTTGELFF.

V is TRBV19 and J is TRBJ1-2; D might be TRBD1 (6 bases). Germline assignment: CDR1 LNHDA and CDR2 SQIVND (reference sequence). The CDR3 runs to 13 residues. Trimming took 7 bases from V and 6 from J, leaving 15 bases between them. CDR3 DNA sequence: TGTGCCAGTATCGGCGCGGGGGGCCATGGCTACACCTTC. It codes for CASIGAGGHGYTF. The full variable domain, in which reference TRBV19 and TRBJ1-2 provide the parts outside the CDR3, is DGGITQSPKYLFRKEGQNVTLSCEQNLNHDAMYWYRQDPGQGLRLIYYSQIVNDFQKGDIAEGYSVSREKKESFPLTVTSAQKNPTAFYLCASIGAGGHGYTFGSGTRLTVV.

This sequence joins TRBV2 and TRBJ1-1; D is unresolved. Germline V lookup: CDR1 SNHLY, CDR2 FYNNEI. This CDR3 has 14 amino acids. Trimming took 7 bases from V and 1 from J, leaving 13 bases between them. The CDR3 reads CASILDHSNTEAFF. In DNA, the CDR3 is TGTGCCAGCATCCTGGACCATTCGAACACTGAAGCTTTCTTT. Supplemented by reference TRBV2 and TRBJ1-1, the full variable domain reads EPEVTQTPSHQVTQMGQEVILRCVPISNHLYFYWYRQILGQKVEFLVSFYNNEISEKSEIFDDQFSVERPDGSNFTLKIRSTKLEDSAMYFCASILDHSNTEAFFGQGTRLTVV.

The chain links TRBV7-2 to TRBJ1-4; a possible D gene is TRBD1 (6 bases). The CDR3 sequence is 16 residues long. V lost 5 bases to trimming and J lost 0 bases, with 13 bases between them. The germline gives CDR1 SGHTA, CDR2 FQGNSA. CDR3 sequence (DNA): TGTGCCAGCAGCCGGATACAGGGATCAACTAATGAAAAACTGTTTTTT. Protein: CASSRIQGSTNEKLFF.

This clonotype came up once. The V call is TRBV7-9, the J call TRBJ1-4; weak D call: TRBD1 (5 bases). Germline CDR1 reads SEHNR; CDR2 reads FQNEAQ (reference sequence). V was shortened by 5 bases and J by 8 bases, with 18 bases between the two germline ends. This CDR3 is built from 15 residues. CDR3 sequence reads: CASSELGVGREKLFF. The CDR3 DNA reads TGTGCCAGCAGCGAATTAGGGGTCGGAAGAGAAAAACTGTTTTTT. Using reference TRBV7-9 and TRBJ1-4 for the parts outside the CDR3, the full variable domain is DTGVSQNPRHKITKRGQNVTFRCDPISEHNRLYWYRQTLGQGPEFLTYFQNEAQLEKSRLLSDRFSAERPKGSFSTLEIQRTEQGDSAMYLCASSELGVGREKLFFGSGTQLSVL.

Only one count was recorded for this clonotype. J is TRBJ2-2 and V is TRBV12-3 or TRBV12-4; the match to TRBD1 covers 7 bases. The CDR3 sequence is 15 residues long. The V segment lost 5 bases and the J segment 3 bases; nucleotides outside the gene matches: 6. The DNA of the CDR3 is TGTGCCAGCAGTCGACAGGGCGCAGACACCGGGGAGCTGTTTTTT. Translated, it gives CASSRQGADTGELFF.

The CDR3 protein is CASSPLSGRTNWGDTQYF. The CDR3 DNA is TGTGCCAGCAGCCCCCTCAGCGGGAGGACAAATTGGGGAGATACGCAGTATTTT. J is TRBJ2-3 and V is TRBV6-2 or TRBV6-3, with 9 bases fitting TRBD2. Germline V lookup: CDR1 MNHEY, CDR2 SVGEGT. V lost 6 bases and J lost 5; bases outside the gene matches: 18. CDR3 size: 18 residues.

The chain links TRBV3-1 to TRBJ2-7; unclear D gene. The V gene's germline CDR1 is LGHDT and CDR2 YNNKEL (reference sequence). This CDR3 is 12 amino acids long. V was pared by 1 base and J by 4 bases, with 5 bases between. CDR3 region: CASSQGFYEQYF. The DNA of the CDR3 is TGTGCCAGCAGCCAAGGATTTTACGAGCAGTACTTC.

This chain links TRBV24-1 with TRBJ2-1; D is unclear. The CDR3 loop spans 11 amino acids. V was shortened by 9 bases and J by 4 bases, with 6 bases between the two germline ends. Germline V gene data show CDR1 as KGHDR and CDR2 as SFDVKD. The chain's CDR3 is CATEEYNEQFF. The CDR3 region has the DNA TGTGCCACCGAGGAGTACAATGAGCAGTTCTTC.

V is TRBV7-9 and J is TRBJ2-7; weak D call: TRBD2 (8 bases). V was shortened by 5 bases and J by 5 bases, with 16 bases between the two germline ends. Germline CDR1 and CDR2: SEHNR and FQNEAQ (reference sequence). The length of the CDR3 is 14 residues. The DNA for the CDR3 is TGTGCCAGCAGCACCGGGACTAGGGGGCACGAGCAGTACTTC. This sequence encodes CASSTGTRGHEQYF.

The chain recombines TRBV6-6 with TRBJ1-2; 7 positions match TRBD1. The trim removed 2 bases at V and 4 bases at J, leaving 10 bases unmatched. Germline V gene sequence: CDR1 MNHNY, CDR2 SVGAGI (reference sequence). The CDR3 is 16 amino acids. CDR3 in DNA: TGTGCCAGCAGTTACCCATCCTCCGGGACAGCCTATGGCTACACCTTC. Protein sequence: CASSYPSSGTAYGYTF.

In its sample, this clonotype was seen once. V and J are TRBV5-1 and TRBJ1-1; 9 nucleotides match TRBD1. Trimming at V came to 4 bases and at J to 1 base, leaving 11 bases not matched to a gene. The CDR3 is 17 amino acids. The germline gives CDR1 SGHRS, CDR2 YFSETQ. This CDR3 reads CASSPYTKQGANTEAFF. The CDR3 DNA reads TGCGCCAGCAGCCCTTATACCAAACAGGGGGCGAACACTGAAGCTTTCTTT.

J is TRBJ2-5 and V is TRBV14, with 8 bases that match TRBD1. CDR1 and CDR2 from the germline V gene are SGHDN and FVKESK. The CDR3 has 15 residues. Germline trimming cut 2 bases from V and 2 bases from J; bases unmatched to any gene: 4. This chain's CDR3 is CASSQQDRVQETQYF. The CDR3 nucleotides are TGTGCCAGCAGCCAACAGGACAGGGTGCAAGAGACCCAGTACTTC.